The clone carrying this T cell receptor beta chain was counted ten times or more. TCRdb fed the 5' RACE reads into MiXCR, producing one record per CDR3 protein. The table has 55,000 to 65,000 distinct CDR3 sequences, around 15% seen once. The data were taken from a study of T cells of healthy individuals. Per germline, CDR1 ENHRY and CDR2 SYGVKD. The junction had 9 bases not matched to a gene; V was cut back by 0 bases and J by 5 bases. The CDR3 is made up of 16 amino acids. The source is a human donor in good health. The V gene is TRBV10-3, the J gene TRBJ1-2, with 7 bases identical to TRBD1. The CDR3 is CAISESVGTAKYGYTF. The CDR3 coding sequence is TGTGCCATCAGTGAGTCGGTTGGGACAGCGAAATATGGCTACACCTTC.